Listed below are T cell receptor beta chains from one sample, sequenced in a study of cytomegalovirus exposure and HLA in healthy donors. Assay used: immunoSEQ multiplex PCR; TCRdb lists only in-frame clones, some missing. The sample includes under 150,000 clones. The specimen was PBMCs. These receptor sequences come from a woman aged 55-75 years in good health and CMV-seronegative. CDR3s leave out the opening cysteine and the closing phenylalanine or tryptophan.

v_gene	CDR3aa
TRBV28	ASKVTAVREQY
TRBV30	AWTARVHEQY
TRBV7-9	ASSILAGVEQF
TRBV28	ASSSSSGDGYYGYT
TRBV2	ASSFERGGLY
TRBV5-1	ASSLVGTEYGYT
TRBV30	AWSVGRSGELF
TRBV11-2	ASSLAGQGPYEQY
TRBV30	AWSDPGRYYSGNTIY
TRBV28	ASSSPTDPYEQY
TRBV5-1	ASSPGQSNQPQH
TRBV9	ASSAQGQASTEAF
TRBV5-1	ASSFRGQGAYEQY
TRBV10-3	AISGTATMTEAF
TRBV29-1	SVEEGTGAGYEQY
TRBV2	ASSDGGADTQY
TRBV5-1	ASSPSVQASGNTIY
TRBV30	AWAPGLAGTGELF
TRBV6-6	ASSFGTGAETQY
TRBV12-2	ASRLGQLGLAGGRCHGEQY
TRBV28	ASSPTSGVANTGELF
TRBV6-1	ASSEGAIQV
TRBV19	ASYSATNEKLF
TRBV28	ASSRTGEVLETQY
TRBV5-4	ASSLVEGGNTEAF
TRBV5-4	ASSRDGSNQPQH
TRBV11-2	ASSLQGLEANEQF
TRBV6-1	ASSRAQRGTQY
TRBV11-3	ASSLDSDSTDTQY
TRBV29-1	SVGSRYSYEQY
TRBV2	ASSDQGGPYEQY
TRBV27	ASSPRQELGQY
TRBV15	ATSRPGGNTIY
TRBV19	ASSLTSGTYPKRTQY
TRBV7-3	ARRDTRYGYT
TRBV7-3	ASSPPGHPPGNTIY
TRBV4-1	ASSQGPGNGYT
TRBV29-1	SGLGGAYEQY
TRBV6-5	ASARQGGTEAF
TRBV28	ASQKGLAGGIHTQY
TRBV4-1	ASSQDDRSSYEQY
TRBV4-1	ASSQEGTGPDTQY
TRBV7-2	ASSQGSNTDTQY
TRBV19	ASSSETGGNQPQH
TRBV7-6	ASSPIESATYEQY
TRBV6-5	ASRRDGSYEQY